This TCR beta chain is drawn from a study of metastatic and nonmetastatic thyroid tumors (TCRdb year 2020). At the level of the whole study: Repertoires were compared across peripheral blood and tumor or nodule tissue samples from malignant and benign thyroid patients.

This clone was seen many times. The specificity of this receptor is unknown. Per-nucleotide qualities are absent, and no much larger clonotype sits a single base away. Broader findings and caveats from the paper: In both blood and tumor samples, malignant tumors were reported to have significantly higher TCR beta diversity than benign nodules.

Library method: PCR. The sequencer listed for this sample is Illumina HiSeq 4000. High-throughput sequencing was used to profile the TCR beta-chain CDR3 region of every patient. The original pipeline was this. A classifier to discriminate distant-metastatic papillary thyroid cancer patients was built from CDR3 differences across clinicopathological groups. To measure repertoire diversity the researchers used the Shannon index, while the Morisita-Horn index served to gauge how similar the tumor and blood repertoires were. Clones were called with MiXCR by TCRdb after fastp trimmed the public reads at Q25, and only in-frame beta chains were retained. The V and J calls were determined by TCRdb, not by the authors. The sample records about 32,000 clones, 25% of which are singletons. The ten largest clones capture 9.2% of the sample. None of the patients had been given any treatment before thyroid surgery. Using T-cell receptor beta sequencing, the study looked back at clinical samples from patients collected from the early 2010s to the late 2010s.

This receptor was taken from a female donor with papillary thyroid cancer or a benign thyroid nodule (not recorded which). Some clones in this sample may be carry-over from other donors' samples. Sequenced: blood.

The CDR3 reads as follows: CASSSTTSGRVEQFF. The nucleotide sequence reads TGTGCCAGCAGCTCGACGACGAGCGGGAGGGTTGAGCAGTTCTTC. Recombination linked TRBV11-3 to TRBJ2-1, with 10 junctional bases fitting TRBD2. The cysteine opens and the phenylalanine closes a CDR3 of 15 amino acids. The retained sequence is limited to the CDR3, 45 bases, with the frame set at the first base. Trimming accounts for 4 bases at V and 9 bases at J, while the number of junction bases matched to no gene is 9. From a lookup of the germline V gene, CDR1 and CDR2 are SGHNT and YENEEA.